Reported below is one TCR beta chain. The sample originates from a study of blood T cell repertoires in COVID-19. As for the study in general: The study drew acute and convalescent COVID-19 samples from the United States, Italy and Spain.

From germline, CDR1 is MNHEY and CDR2 SMNVEV (reference sequence). This CDR3 is 12 amino acids long. Trimming cost V 5 bases and J 6 bases, with 11 bases left between them. Everyone who took part was 18 to 89 years old, and they came from 24 US areas. In the original processing: Reference gene primer amplification gave nucleated cell count estimates. Using immunoSEQ multiplex PCR, the repertoire was profiled, and TCRdb retains in-frame clones only, with some absent. That table supplies the V and J calls and clone size; D and trimming were determined from the DNA. The sample consists of 290,000 or so clones, nearly 90% of them appearing once.

The chain couples TRBV27 to TRBJ2-7, with D possibly TRBD2 on 6 matching bases. This receptor was identified in a young woman with acute COVID-19. The sequenced sample consisted of PBMCs or T cells enriched from blood (not recorded which). The DNA of the CDR3 is TGTGCCAGCAGTGCGAGGGGAGGCGAGCAGTACTTC. Amino acids: CASSARGGEQYF.